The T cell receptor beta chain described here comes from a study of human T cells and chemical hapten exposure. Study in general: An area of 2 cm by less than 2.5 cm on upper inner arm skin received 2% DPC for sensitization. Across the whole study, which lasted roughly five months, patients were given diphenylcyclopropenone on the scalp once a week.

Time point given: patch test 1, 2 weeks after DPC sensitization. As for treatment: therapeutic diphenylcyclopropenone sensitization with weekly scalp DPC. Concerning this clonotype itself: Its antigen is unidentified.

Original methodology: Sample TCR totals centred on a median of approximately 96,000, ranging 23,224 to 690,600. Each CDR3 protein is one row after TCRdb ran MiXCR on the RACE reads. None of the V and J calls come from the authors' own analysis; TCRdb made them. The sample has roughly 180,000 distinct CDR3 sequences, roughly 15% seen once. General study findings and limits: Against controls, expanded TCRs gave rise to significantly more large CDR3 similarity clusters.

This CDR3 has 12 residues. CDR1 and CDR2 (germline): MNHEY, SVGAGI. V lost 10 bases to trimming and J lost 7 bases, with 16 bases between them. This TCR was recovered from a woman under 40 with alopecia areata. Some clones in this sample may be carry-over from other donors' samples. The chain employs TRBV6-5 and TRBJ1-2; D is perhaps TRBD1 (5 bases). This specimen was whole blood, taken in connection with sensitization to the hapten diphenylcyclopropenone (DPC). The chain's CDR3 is CATHRGGFGYTF. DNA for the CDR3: TGTGCCACCCACCGGGGGGGGTTTGGCTACACCTTC.